The 11 T cell receptor beta chains presented below share a single source sample, sequenced in a study of cytomegalovirus exposure and HLA in healthy donors. Primers for the PCR totalled 60 Vbeta and 13 Jbeta. The method was immunoSEQ multiplex PCR; TCRdb's version includes in-frame clones alone and lacks a portion of them. The data contain some 100,000 clones, 79% of them seen just once; the ten biggest clones take up under 4%. The sequenced sample was PBMCs. These receptors all come from a male donor in good health and CMV-seropositive.

This clone has just a few counts. The V and J genes are TRBV19 and TRBJ1-5; maybe TRBD1 (6 bases). Germline V gives CDR1 LNHDA, CDR2 SQIVND (reference sequence). CDR3 size: 15 residues. The V gene lost 3 bases and the J gene lost 2 bases, with 11 bases spanning the gap. The chain's CDR3 is CASSMGDIGNQPQHF. The CDR3 region has the DNA TGTGCCAGTAGTATGGGGGACATTGGCAATCAGCCCCAGCATTTT.

V usage is TRBV29-1 and J usage is TRBJ1-2, with D uncertain. This CDR3 is 12 amino acids long. The V gene's germline CDR1 is SQVTM and CDR2 ANQGSEA. The CDR3 spells CTPMAPNYGYTF. The CDR3 DNA reads as TGCACCCCCATGGCACCTAACTATGGCTACACCTTC.

This clone was observed once. This sequence joins TRBV11-3 and TRBJ2-7; 7 bases match TRBD1. V gave up 5 bases and J gave up 0 bases; unmatched junction bases: 13. Germline lookup yields CDR1 SGHNT and CDR2 YENEEA. The CDR3 spans 17 residues. The CDR3 region is CASSPADRARSSYEQYF. In DNA form, the CDR3 reads TGTGCCAGCAGCCCGGCCGACAGGGCTCGGAGCTCCTACGAGCAGTACTTC. Variable domain in full (rest from reference TRBV11-3 and TRBJ2-7): EAGVVQSPRYKIIEKKQPVAFWCNPISGHNTLYWYLQNLGQGPELLIRYENEEAVDDSQLPKDRFSAERLKGVDSTLKIQPAELGDSAVYLCASSPADRARSSYEQYFGPGTRLTVT.

This chain connects TRBV5-1 to TRBJ2-1; the D gene is possibly TRBD1 (6 bases). V lost 3 bases and J 9 bases, leaving 10 bases between the germline ends. Germline loops: CDR1 SGHRS, CDR2 YFSETQ. CDR3 length: 12 residues. The CDR3 DNA sequence: TGCGCCAGCAGCTCGACAGGCTTTGAGCAGTTCTTC. It is translated as CASSSTGFEQFF.

The count of this clone is one. The chain has TRBV7-2 and TRBJ1-2; TRBD1 might be the D (5 bases). Germline CDR1 is SGHTA and CDR2 is FQGNSA. The ends were cut back, 4 bases at V and 1 base at J, with 13 bases in the middle. The CDR3 extends over 15 amino acids. CDR3 residues: CASSWTGVNNYGYTF. The CDR3 nucleotides read TGTGCCAGCAGCTGGACGGGGGTAAATAACTATGGCTACACCTTC.

The chain combines TRBV27 with TRBJ2-5, with TRBD1 matching 12 bases. Germline lookup yields CDR1 MNHEY and CDR2 SMNVEV (reference sequence). Trimming at V came to 5 bases and at J to 5 bases, leaving 6 bases not matched to a gene. CDR3 length: 15 amino acids. CDR3 protein: CASSSRDRGLETQYF. CDR3 nucleotide sequence: TGTGCCAGCAGTAGCCGGGACAGGGGGCTGGAGACCCAGTACTTC.

This clone turned up a few times. V is TRBV10-3 and J is TRBJ1-6, with 9 nucleotides matching TRBD1. Germline lookup yields CDR1 ENHRY and CDR2 SYGVKD. The V gene end was trimmed by 6 bases and the J gene end by 8 bases; junction bases not matched to a gene: 2. The CDR3 is made up of 13 amino acids. The DNA for the CDR3 is TGTGCCATCAGGGGACAGGGTGATTCACCCCTCCACTTT. Its translation is CAIRGQGDSPLHF.

This chain links TRBV6-4 with TRBJ1-6; TRBD1 agrees at 7 bases. With 0 bases clipped from V and 5 bases from J, the junction kept 1 base outside the gene matches. The CDR3 totals 15 residues. CDR1 is MRHNA and CDR2 is SNTAGT in the germline V gene. The CDR3: CASSDSGQNNSPLHF. The CDR3 nucleotides are TGTGCCAGCAGTGACTCGGGACAGAATAATTCACCCCTCCACTTT.

The rearrangement links TRBV11-3 to TRBJ2-7; 8 bases are a match to TRBD1. Trimming removed 3 bases from V and 7 bases from J; junction bases left unmatched: 2. Germline V gene lookup returns CDR1 SGHNT and CDR2 YENEEA. CDR3 length: 12 residues. CDR3 sequence reads: CASSFDRGEQYF. For the CDR3, the DNA is TGTGCCAGCAGCTTCGACAGGGGTGAGCAGTACTTC.

This rearrangement joins TRBV5-1 to TRBJ1-1, with 9 bases lining up with TRBD1. Trimming took 5 bases from V and 3 from J; bases not matched to a gene: 5. CDR3 length: 14 residues. Germline V gives CDR1 SGHRS, CDR2 YFSETQ. CDR3 region: CASRTTGGDTEAFF. The CDR3 DNA reads TGCGCCAGCAGGACGACAGGGGGGGACACTGAAGCTTTCTTT.

The CDR3 reads CASSQPGNLNTEAFF. CDR3 nucleotides: TGCGCCAGCAGCCAACCAGGGAACTTGAACACTGAAGCTTTCTTT. This chain joins TRBV4-1 and TRBJ1-1; D possibly corresponds to TRBD1 (5 bases). Germline V gene lookup returns CDR1 MGHRA and CDR2 YSYEKL. Trimming took off 2 bases at V and 0 bases at J, with 10 bases between the two ends. This CDR3 is 15 amino acids long.